This T cell receptor (beta chain) was sequenced for a study of beta chain features in type 1 diabetes. Sorting that relied on CD45RO/CCR7/CD25/CD127/CD95/CD27 yielded CD4+ naive, central memory, regulatory and stem cell-like memory cells. Study results and caveats: More deletions and fewer insertions at VDJ junctions were seen in type 1 diabetes patients. TCRB CDR3s from Type 1 diabetes patients were moderately but significantly shorter in all four CD4+ subsets.

This clone appeared a few times. Its antigen is currently unknown. The sequenced template was cDNA made from the entire isolated RNA. Here immunoSEQ multiplex PCR was the method, and the copy in TCRdb shows in-frame clones only, minus some. The sample has hundreds of thousands of clones; around 15% are singletons. CDR1 is SEHNR and CDR2 is FQNEAQ in the germline V gene (reference sequence). The CDR3 runs 16 residues. The ends lost 3 bases at V and 2 bases at J; junction bases unmatched: 7. Sequenced: naive CD4+ T cells from blood. The receptor was isolated from a man aged 18 to 29 with type 1 diabetes. The V and J genes are TRBV7-9 and TRBJ2-3; 8 nucleotides line up with TRBD2. CDR3 amino acids: CASSFIAGIHTDTQYF. The CDR3 coding sequence is TGTGCCAGCAGCTTCATAGCGGGAATCCACACAGATACGCAGTATTTT.